The T cell receptor beta chain under discussion was sequenced for a study of Tregs in tolerant kidney transplant recipients. The germline gives CDR1 LNHDA, CDR2 SQIVND (reference sequence). CDR3 length: 15 residues. V trimming: 7 bases; J trimming: 4 bases; junction bases outside the gene matches: 8. The nonmyeloablative bone marrow transplants came from related graft donors, with transient mixed chimerism. Study-level findings and limits: Changing PCR primers prevented nucleotide comparison between some patients' samples.

Profiling relied on immunoSEQ multiplex PCR, and the TCRdb table lists in-frame clones only, not all of them. The sample lists tens of thousands of clones, approximately 93% occurring once. Turning to this clone: The target antigen is unknown.

Here the sequenced sample was CD4+ T cells from blood (PBMCs), taken 12 months after the transplant. This clonotype originated in a human patient who received a combined kidney and bone marrow transplant. Some T cells may be supplied by the graft donor. This sequence joins TRBV19 and TRBJ1-5; 9 bases are shared with TRBD1. CDR3 amino acids: CASTPTGGSNQPQHF. The CDR3 nucleotides are TGTGCCAGTACTCCGACAGGGGGGAGTAATCAGCCCCAGCATTTT.